This is a list of T cell receptor beta chains from one sample in a study of neurological immune-mediated disorders. Each CDR3 protein gets one entry after TCRdb re-called the 5' RACE reads with MiXCR. Of roughly 49,000 distinct CDR3 sequences in the sample, approximately 12% were seen once. The sequenced sample was PBMCs. The receptors come from a male donor with HTLV-1-associated myelopathy (HAM/TSP). The CDR3 runs from the conserved cysteine through the conserved F or W. Each record gives: J gene, V gene, D gene, clone size, CDR3 DNA, CDR3 protein. The D gene is left open where the match is weak. Clone size is given for some rows only: seen once, a few or many times, or a class if the clone is expanded.

J gene: TRBJ2-3
V gene: TRBV5-1
D gene: -
clone size: many
CDR3 DNA: TGCGCCAGCAGCGCCGAGCGGCCCTCGCCCGATACGCAGTATTTT
CDR3 protein: CASSAERPSPDTQYF

J gene: TRBJ1-1
V gene: TRBV12-3/TRBV12-4
D gene: -
clone size: -
CDR3 DNA: TGTGCCAGCAGTTATATGAGGACTGAAGCTTTCTTT
CDR3 protein: CASSYMRTEAFF

J gene: TRBJ1-1
V gene: TRBV7-8
D gene: TRBD1
clone size: many
CDR3 DNA: TGTGCCAGCAGCTTTCAGGGGGAGAACACTGAAGCTTTCTTT
CDR3 protein: CASSFQGENTEAFF

J gene: TRBJ2-7
V gene: TRBV5-6
D gene: -
clone size: few
CDR3 DNA: TGTGCCAGCAGCTTAGTTGGGAGAATCTACGAGCAGTACTTC
CDR3 protein: CASSLVGRIYEQYF

J gene: TRBJ1-2
V gene: TRBV7-3
D gene: TRBD1
clone size: many
CDR3 DNA: TGTGCCAGCAGCCGGGACAGGCTCGACTATGGCTACACCTTC
CDR3 protein: CASSRDRLDYGYTF

J gene: TRBJ1-4
V gene: TRBV6-2/TRBV6-3
D gene: -
clone size: many
CDR3 DNA: TGTGCCAGCAGTTACATGGGAAATGAAAAACTGTTTTTT
CDR3 protein: CASSYMGNEKLFF

J gene: TRBJ2-7
V gene: TRBV28
D gene: -
clone size: many
CDR3 DNA: TGTGCCAGCAGTTCGACCCAGGACGTCTACGAGCAGTACTTC
CDR3 protein: CASSSTQDVYEQYF

J gene: TRBJ1-1
V gene: TRBV7-2
D gene: TRBD1
clone size: many
CDR3 DNA: TGTGCCAGCAGCCGATCGGGACAGGGCAACACTGAAGCTTTCTTT
CDR3 protein: CASSRSGQGNTEAFF

J gene: TRBJ1-1
V gene: TRBV9
D gene: -
clone size: many
CDR3 DNA: TGTGCCAGCAGCGTAGGGGATCTGAACACTGAAGCTTTCTTT
CDR3 protein: CASSVGDLNTEAFF

J gene: TRBJ1-1
V gene: TRBV29-1
D gene: -
clone size: many
CDR3 DNA: TGCAGCGTGTGGGACCCTCCTGAAGCTTTCTTT
CDR3 protein: CSVWDPPEAFF

J gene: TRBJ2-7
V gene: TRBV28
D gene: -
clone size: many
CDR3 DNA: TGTGCCAGCAGTTCTCCGGCGGCCTACGAGCAGTACTTC
CDR3 protein: CASSSPAAYEQYF

J gene: TRBJ2-5
V gene: TRBV19
D gene: TRBD2
clone size: -
CDR3 DNA: TGTGCCAGTAGTGGCGCGGGGGTCGAGACCCAGTACTTC
CDR3 protein: CASSGAGVETQYF

J gene: TRBJ2-7
V gene: TRBV20-1
D gene: -
clone size: -
CDR3 DNA: TGCAGTGCTAGAGATTCTGGGGATCCCGACTACGAGCAGTACTTC
CDR3 protein: CSARDSGDPDYEQYF

J gene: TRBJ2-7
V gene: TRBV20-1
D gene: TRBD1
clone size: many
CDR3 DNA: TGCAGTGCTGCCCCCGGGACAGGGCTTCCCTCCTACGAGCAGTACTTC
CDR3 protein: CSAAPGTGLPSYEQYF

J gene: TRBJ1-5
V gene: TRBV2
D gene: -
clone size: few
CDR3 DNA: TGTGCCAGCAGTGGGACAGCTAAGAATCAGCCCCAGCATTTT
CDR3 protein: CASSGTAKNQPQHF

J gene: TRBJ1-1
V gene: TRBV6-2/TRBV6-3
D gene: -
clone size: many
CDR3 DNA: TGTGCCAGCAGTTACGCCGGCGGAAACACTGAAGCTTTCTTT
CDR3 protein: CASSYAGGNTEAFF

J gene: TRBJ2-3
V gene: TRBV10-3
D gene: -
clone size: few
CDR3 DNA: TGTGCCATCAGCTACGACAGTCCATCTAGCACAGATACGCAGTATTTT
CDR3 protein: CAISYDSPSSTDTQYF

J gene: TRBJ2-1
V gene: TRBV12-3/TRBV12-4
D gene: TRBD2
clone size: many
CDR3 DNA: TGTGCCAGCAGCTCCCGGACTAGAAATGTCGATGAGCAGTTCTTC
CDR3 protein: CASSSRTRNVDEQFF

J gene: TRBJ1-2
V gene: TRBV5-1
D gene: TRBD1
clone size: many
CDR3 DNA: TGCGCCAGCAGCCTGGAGGGACAGATCTATGGCTACACCTTC
CDR3 protein: CASSLEGQIYGYTF

J gene: TRBJ2-2
V gene: TRBV7-2
D gene: -
clone size: many
CDR3 DNA: TGTGCCAGCAGCCGTGGGGGGGCGGGCACCGGGGAGCTGTTTTTT
CDR3 protein: CASSRGGAGTGELFF

J gene: TRBJ1-5
V gene: TRBV12-3/TRBV12-4
D gene: -
clone size: many
CDR3 DNA: TGTGCCAGCAGTTGGTCCGCAGGAGCTCAGCCCCAGCATTTT
CDR3 protein: CASSWSAGAQPQHF

J gene: TRBJ2-7
V gene: TRBV12-3/TRBV12-4
D gene: -
clone size: many
CDR3 DNA: TGTGCCAGCAATCCTCTCCCCGCCGACTTACCCGGCGAGCAGTACTTC
CDR3 protein: CASNPLPADLPGEQYF

J gene: TRBJ2-3
V gene: TRBV20-1
D gene: -
clone size: many
CDR3 DNA: TGCAGTGCTAGCTCTGGGAACCCCCACACAGATACGCAGTATTTT
CDR3 protein: CSASSGNPHTDTQYF

J gene: TRBJ2-5
V gene: TRBV28
D gene: -
clone size: many
CDR3 DNA: TGTGCCGCTTCGGGGATACCCCTCCGGGAGACCCAGTACTTC
CDR3 protein: CAASGIPLRETQYF

J gene: TRBJ1-2
V gene: TRBV28
D gene: -
clone size: -
CDR3 DNA: TGTGCCAGCCGTTACCCACAGCAGGCCCGGGGCTACACCTTC
CDR3 protein: CASRYPQQARGYTF

J gene: TRBJ2-1
V gene: TRBV6-2/TRBV6-3
D gene: -
clone size: medium-sized
CDR3 DNA: TGTGCCAGCAGTTACTCTGGGTGGAAGGATGAGCAGTTCTTC
CDR3 protein: CASSYSGWKDEQFF

J gene: TRBJ2-7
V gene: TRBV5-1
D gene: TRBD2
clone size: many
CDR3 DNA: TGCGCCAGCAGCACGGGACTAGCGGGGGGGGCCTACGAGCAGTACTTC
CDR3 protein: CASSTGLAGGAYEQYF

J gene: TRBJ2-7
V gene: TRBV10-2
D gene: -
clone size: -
CDR3 DNA: TGCGCCAGCAGTGAACCCGACAGTGGGTACGAGCAGTACTTC
CDR3 protein: CASSEPDSGYEQYF